These 14 T cell receptor delta chains came from one sample sequenced in a study of gamma-delta T cells after stem cell transplantation. TCRdb processed the RT-PCR reads again with the CATT caller. The sample lists around 2,600 delta-chain clones; 3% to 4% were seen once. Material for sequencing was gamma-delta T cells. These receptors came from a human donor. It is not recorded whose cells these are; they may come from a transplant donor.

The chain is built from TRDV2 and TRDJ1; 7 nucleotides match TRDD3. Trimming cost V 1 base and J 0 bases; bases outside gene matches: 7. Germline V CDR1 and CDR2: GEAIGNYY, EKD. CDR3 length equals 16 residues. The CDR3 DNA reads TGTGCCTGTGACACTCTACTGGGGATCAACACCGATAAACTCATCTTT. Its protein is CACDTLLGINTDKLIF.

This clone was recorded a few times. A much larger clone lies a single base off, so this may be a read error. Other DNA sequences from this sample encode an identical CDR3 as well. The chain has TRDV2 and TRDJ3; 11 bases match TRDD3. The CDR3 sequence is 18 residues long. The germline gives CDR1 GEAIGNYY, CDR2 EKD. CDR3 nucleotide sequence: TGTGCCTGCGACAATACTGGGGGATACTCCTGGGACACCCGACAGATGTTTTTC. Translating gives CACDNTGGYSWDTRQMFF.

A few counts support this clone. This DNA's translation differs at residue 11 from TCRdb's protein, which comes from a much larger clone; a read error is likely, and the protein shown is translated from the DNA. The chain joins TRDV2 to TRDJ1, with D unclear. The V gene's germline CDR1 is GEAIGNYY and CDR2 EKD. V lost 3 bases and J lost 3, with 19 bases in between. This CDR3 has 16 amino acids. The CDR3 sequence: CACDPVSGMYADKLIF. The CDR3 DNA reads TGTGCCTGTGACCCCGTTAGCGGAATGTACGCCGATAAACTCATCTTT.

With respect to this clone: The amino acid sequence in TCRdb belongs to a much larger clone and departs from this DNA's translation at residue 5, likely a sequencing read error; the sequence shown is translated from the DNA. This chain connects TRDV2 to TRDJ1, with 8 bases that match TRDD3. Germline CDR1 reads GEAIGNYY; CDR2 reads EKD. After removal of 3 bases from V and 2 bases from J, the junction contained 19 bases not matched to a gene. This CDR3 has 19 residues. The CDR3 DNA is TGTGCCTGTGACGCCGTCAGGCGTACTGGGGGTCCGGGGACCGATAAACTCATCTTT. This translates into CACDAVRRTGGPGTDKLIF.

This chain links TRDV2 with TRDJ1; 11 bases align to TRDD3. V gave up 3 bases and J gave up 0 bases; unmatched junction bases: 17. The germline gives CDR1 GEAIGNYY, CDR2 EKD. The CDR3 extends over 20 amino acids. CDR3 bases: TGTGCCTGTGACTCCTTACTGGGGGATAATAATGCCCCCTACACCGATAAACTCATCTTT. Protein sequence: CACDSLLGDNNAPYTDKLIF.

By share, this clone ranks as medium-sized. The rearrangement joins TRDV2 to TRDJ1; the match to TRDD3 covers 8 bases. The CDR3 is 16 amino acids. The germline gives CDR1 GEAIGNYY, CDR2 EKD. The J segment lost 2 bases and the V segment lost 3 bases, leaving 10 bases of the junction unmatched. The CDR3 spells CACDRLGVPRTDKLIF. CDR3 in DNA: TGTGCCTGTGACCGACTGGGGGTCCCCAGAACCGATAAACTCATCTTT.

By proportion, this clone is medium-sized. The chain employs TRDV2 and TRDJ1, with TRDD3 matching over 9 bases. V lost 3 bases, J lost 0 bases, and 19 bases stayed unmatched. CDR3 size: 20 residues. The germline CDR1 and CDR2 sequences are GEAIGNYY and EKD. The CDR3 here is CACDPILLGDRGPNTDKLIF. CDR3 bases: TGTGCCTGTGACCCCATTTTACTGGGGGACAGGGGCCCTAACACCGATAAACTCATCTTT.

By share of the sample, this clone is medium-sized (0.01 to 0.1%). The chain recombines TRDV2 with TRDJ1, with TRDD3 matching over 7 bases. Trimming removed 3 bases from V and 0 bases from J; junction bases left unmatched: 12. Germline CDR1 and CDR2: GEAIGNYY and EKD. The CDR3 spans 17 residues. CDR3: CACDSVLGHRNTDKLIF. Here the CDR3 DNA reads TGTGCCTGTGACTCAGTACTGGGGCACCGGAACACCGATAAACTCATCTTT.

This clone was seen once. This chain's CDR3 is CACDSLGATKKAAQLFF. CDR3 coding DNA: TGTGCCTGTGACTCACTGGGGGCTACAAAGAAAGCAGCACAACTCTTCTTT. The chain carries TRDV2 and TRDJ2, with 8 bases identical to TRDD3. V trimming: 3 bases; J trimming: 6 bases; junction bases outside the gene matches: 14. The CDR3 has 17 amino acids. Germline CDR1 GEAIGNYY, CDR2 EKD.

There are a few counts of this clone. Only one base separates this from a far larger clonotype, so it likely reflects a read error. Within the sample, other DNA sequences also encode this same CDR3. The J gene is TRDJ1, the V gene TRDV2; 10 bases line up with TRDD3. The germline V gene encodes CDR1 GEAIGNYY and CDR2 EKD. This CDR3 comprises 23 residues. CDR3 nucleotide sequence: TGTGCCTGTGACATTTTAGCTCCTACACCCCAGGTGGGGGATACTTCACTCACCGATAAGCTCATCTTT. Protein: CACDILAPTPQVGDTSLTDKLIF.

By frequency in the sample, this clone is medium-sized. This chain uses TRDV2 with TRDJ3; 9 bases are a match to TRDD3. The CDR3 contains 22 residues. Germline lookup yields CDR1 GEAIGNYY and CDR2 EKD. J gave up 4 bases and V 0 bases, and 18 bases lay outside the gene matches. The CDR3 coding sequence is TGTGCCTGTGACACCGCTCCGGCTGGGGGATCCGTGATCGGGTGGGACACCCGACAGATGTTTTTC. Translated, it gives CACDTAPAGGSVIGWDTRQMFF.

A note on this clone: A clone one base away is much larger, so this may be a read error. V is TRDV2 and J is TRDJ3; 8 positions agree with TRDD3. This CDR3 is 22 amino acids long. CDR1 and CDR2 (germline): GEAIGNYY, EKD. Written as DNA, the CDR3 is TGTGCCTGTGGCACCGTGACGTTGGGGGATTCTAAAAGCTCCTGGGACACCCGACAGATGTTTTTC. Its translation: CACGTVTLGDSKSSWDTRQMFF.

This clone has only a few counts. TCRdb records a much larger clone's protein for this DNA, with a difference at residue 13 that likely arises from a read error; the protein given is the translation of the DNA. The genes are TRDV2 and TRDJ1, with D possibly matching TRDD3 (5 bases). The CDR3 is 16 amino acids. Looked up from germline, CDR1 is GEAIGNYY and CDR2 is EKD. CDR3 in DNA: TGTGCCTGTGACACCGTTGGGATCCCGTACACCGATCAACTCATCTTT. Translating gives CACDTVGIPYTDQLIF.

This rearrangement joins TRDV2 to TRDJ1; 12 nucleotides agree with TRDD3. The CDR3 is 19 amino acids. With V trimmed by 0 bases and J by 4 bases, 14 bases remained unmatched. Germline V CDR1 and CDR2: GEAIGNYY, EKD. CDR3 bases: TGTGCCTGTGACACCGTCCTGCTGGGGGATACGGGATCAGACGATAAACTCATCTTT. Translation gives CACDTVLLGDTGSDDKLIF.